This note documents a single TCR beta chain sequence. This clonotype was detected ten times or more. Its antigen is not yet known. Base qualities are not recorded, but no much larger clone differs from it by a single base. This entry belongs to a study of T cells in Graves' hyperthyroidism and ophthalmopathy (dated by TCRdb to between 2017 and 2020). About the investigation overall: Peripheral blood samples were taken at initial diagnosis, before any treatment was given. TCR V-J signatures able to tell the groups apart were searched for in a discovery cohort of 90 to 100 patients, of whom more than 40 had Graves' ophthalmopathy and about 55 had stable Graves' hyperthyroidism. Prospective prediction of ophthalmopathy was tested in an independent validation cohort consisting of some 18 hyperthyroidism patients and more than 15 patients who later progressed to ophthalmopathy. For training and testing, the roughly 97 patients in the discovery cohort were randomly divided in a 7:3 ratio. In several Graves' hyperthyroidism patients, the study also compared T-cell repertoires from thyroid tissue with T-cell repertoires from blood. Following sampling, methimazole starting at 30 mg daily was given to hyperthyroidism patients, and high-dose intravenous methylprednisolone was given to ophthalmopathy patients. According to the paper, TCR Vbeta CDR3 sequencing was carried out on approximately 140 peripheral blood samples, which came from 40 to 45 ophthalmopathy, roughly 75 hyperthyroidism and roughly 17 progressor patients. Overall study outcomes, separate from this receptor: In cross-validation, a model built on a 13 V-J signature told ophthalmopathy apart from stable hyperthyroidism with approximately 90% sensitivity and around 84% specificity, and in testing the same model reached 80%/75%. Most expanded thyroid clonotypes (frequency above 0.001) were also found in blood, which suggests that blood repertoires may mirror thyroid immune responses. No statistical method was used to fix the sample size in advance, and group allocation was not hidden from the investigators. In validation, progression to ophthalmopathy was predicted by the model with approximately 67% sensitivity and roughly 72% specificity, a median of 6.5 months before onset.

For this chain, trimming is 2 bases at the V end and 1 base at the J end, and the number of junction bases without a gene match is 8. CDR1 and CDR2 (SGDLS, YYNGEE) derive from the germline V gene. The CDR3, from cysteine to phenylalanine, totals 17 residues. The sequence is cut down to CDR3 DNA, 51 bases in frame from base 1. Moderately to severely active disease, a Clinical Activity Score of at least 3, a NOSPECS grade of at least 4, and a duration under 3 months were present in ophthalmopathy patients. The study excluded patients with uncontrolled infections, other autoimmune diseases, pregnancy or lactation. Diagnoses were based on clinical symptoms, serum thyroxine and TRAb, thyroid ultrasound and orbital computed tomography. Ficoll-Paque density gradient centrifugation was used to isolate PBMCs from approximately 10 ml of fresh peripheral blood. Total RNA was extracted with Trizol reagent, and quality was checked on an Agilent 2100 Bioanalyzer.

Amplification of TCR beta CDR3 regions was carried out from RNA transcripts. The first round of RT-PCR for the TCR CDR3 was performed with the HTBI primer set and the Qiagen OneStep RT-PCR kit. The libraries were constructed in a second round of multiplex PCR and then size-selected and purified. The libraries were sequenced on an Illumina HiSeq2000 using paired-end 100 bp reads. The authors processed their data as follows. SOAPnuke was used to process the raw data, with reads discarded if the reads contained adapters or uncalled bases, had a mean Phred below 15, or lacked an exact constant-primer or identifier match. COPE v1.2.5 was used to merge the high-quality paired reads, and each unique nucleotide sequence was defined as a clonotype. MiTCR v1.1 was used to align clonotypes to the IMGT TRBV, TRBD and TRBJ reference segments. Analysis was restricted to V-J combinations with a frequency above 0.0001, which covered roughly 99% of repertoires. The TCS score was defined as F50 (clonal expansion) divided by E x V (chaos), with BLOSUM62-based TCRdist calculated between CDR3 peptides within each V-J. Welch's t-statistics and random forest reduced roughly 530 V-J features to about 12, which were used in a naive Bayes classifier (R e1071). TCRdb handled the public reads itself, with Q25 trimming in fastp and clone calling in MiXCR, and kept productive beta chains. When rows share a CDR3 protein, they turn into one entry using the most common DNA and genes. These V and J calls are TCRdb output, not the study's own analysis. Here the sample has about 370,000 distinct CDR3 sequences; nearly 15% occur a single time. The ten largest clonotypes hold roughly 19% of the sample.

The sequenced sample consisted of blood. The TCR was taken from a woman aged 55-75 years with Graves' ophthalmopathy. The chain is assembled from TRBV9 and TRBJ2-5, with 10 bases matching TRBD2. The CDR3 reads CASSVLPGLAPQETQYF. The DNA sequence follows: TGTGCCAGCAGCGTGTTACCGGGACTAGCGCCCCAAGAGACCCAGTACTTC.